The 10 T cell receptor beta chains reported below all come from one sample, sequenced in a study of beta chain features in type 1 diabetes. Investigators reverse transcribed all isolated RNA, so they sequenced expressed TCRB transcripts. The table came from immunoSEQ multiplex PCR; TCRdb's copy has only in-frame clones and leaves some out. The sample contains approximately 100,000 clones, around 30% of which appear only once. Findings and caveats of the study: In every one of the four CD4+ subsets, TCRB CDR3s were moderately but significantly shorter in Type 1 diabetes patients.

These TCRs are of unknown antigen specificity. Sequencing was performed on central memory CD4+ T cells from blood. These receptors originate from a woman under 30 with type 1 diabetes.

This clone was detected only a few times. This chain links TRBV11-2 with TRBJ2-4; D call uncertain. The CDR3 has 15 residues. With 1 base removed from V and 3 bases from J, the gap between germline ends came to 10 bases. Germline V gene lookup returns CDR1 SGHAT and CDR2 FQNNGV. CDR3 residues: CASSLGRNNKNIQYF. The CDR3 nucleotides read TGTGCCAGCAGCTTAGGGCGGAACAACAAAAACATTCAGTACTTC. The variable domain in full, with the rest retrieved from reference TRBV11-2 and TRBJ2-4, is EAGVAQSPRYKIIEKRQSVAFWCNPISGHATLYWYQQILGQGPKLLIQFQNNGVVDDSQLPKDRFSAERLKGVDSTLKIQPAKLEDSAVYLCASSLGRNNKNIQYFGAGTRLSVL.

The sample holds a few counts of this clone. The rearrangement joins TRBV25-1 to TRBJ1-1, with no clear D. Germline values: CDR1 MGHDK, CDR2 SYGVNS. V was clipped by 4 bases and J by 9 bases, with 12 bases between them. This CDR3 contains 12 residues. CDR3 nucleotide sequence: TGTGCCAGCAGTGGTCCCTTTGAGCAAGCTTTCTTT. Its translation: CASSGPFEQAFF.

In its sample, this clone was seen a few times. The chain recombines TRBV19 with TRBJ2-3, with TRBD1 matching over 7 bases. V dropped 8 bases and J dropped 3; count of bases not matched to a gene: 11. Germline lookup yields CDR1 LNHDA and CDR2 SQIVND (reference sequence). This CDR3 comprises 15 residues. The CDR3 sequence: CASATGVIGTDTQYF. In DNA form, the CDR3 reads TGTGCCAGTGCCACAGGGGTGATAGGGACAGATACGCAGTATTTT. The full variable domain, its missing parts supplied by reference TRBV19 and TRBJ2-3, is DGGITQSPKYLFRKEGQNVTLSCEQNLNHDAMYWYRQDPGQGLRLIYYSQIVNDFQKGDIAEGYSVSREKKESFPLTVTSAQKNPTAFYLCASATGVIGTDTQYFGPGTRLTVL.

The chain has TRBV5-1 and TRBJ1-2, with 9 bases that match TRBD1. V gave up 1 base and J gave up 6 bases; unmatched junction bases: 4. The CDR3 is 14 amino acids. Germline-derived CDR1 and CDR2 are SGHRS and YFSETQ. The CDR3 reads CASSLMTGGNGYTF. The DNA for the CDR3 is TGCGCCAGCAGCTTGATGACAGGGGGAAATGGCTACACCTTC.

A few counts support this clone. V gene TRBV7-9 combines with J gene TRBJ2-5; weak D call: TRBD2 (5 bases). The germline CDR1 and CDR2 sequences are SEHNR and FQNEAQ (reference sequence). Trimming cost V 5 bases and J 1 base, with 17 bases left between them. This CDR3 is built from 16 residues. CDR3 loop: CASSASSLGLQETQYF. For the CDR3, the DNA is TGTGCCAGCAGCGCATCTTCCCTAGGACTCCAAGAGACCCAGTACTTC.

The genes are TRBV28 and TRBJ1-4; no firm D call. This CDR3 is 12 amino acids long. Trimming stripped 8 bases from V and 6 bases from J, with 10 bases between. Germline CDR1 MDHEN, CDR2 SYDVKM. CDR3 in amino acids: CASRTLDEKLFF. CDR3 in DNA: TGTGCCAGCCGGACTTTGGATGAAAAACTGTTTTTT.

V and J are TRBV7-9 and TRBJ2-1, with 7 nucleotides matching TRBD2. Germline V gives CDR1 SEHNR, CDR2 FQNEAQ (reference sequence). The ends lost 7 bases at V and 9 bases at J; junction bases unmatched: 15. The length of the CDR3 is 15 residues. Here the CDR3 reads CASKLGTMGSGEQFF. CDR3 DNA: TGTGCCAGCAAACTCGGGACTATGGGGAGTGGTGAGCAGTTCTTC.

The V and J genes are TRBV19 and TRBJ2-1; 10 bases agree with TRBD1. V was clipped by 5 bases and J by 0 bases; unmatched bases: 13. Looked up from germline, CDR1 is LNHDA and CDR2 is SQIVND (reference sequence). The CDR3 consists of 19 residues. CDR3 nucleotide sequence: TGTGCCAGTAGTCCCCCGACAGGGGGCTCACTAAGCTCCTACAATGAGCAGTTCTTC. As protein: CASSPPTGGSLSSYNEQFF.

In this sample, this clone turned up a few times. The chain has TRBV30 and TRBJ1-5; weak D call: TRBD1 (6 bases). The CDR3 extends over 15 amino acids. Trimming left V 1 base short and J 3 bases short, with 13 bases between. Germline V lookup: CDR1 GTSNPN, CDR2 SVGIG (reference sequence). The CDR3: CAWSALTGYNQPQHF. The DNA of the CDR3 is TGTGCCTGGAGTGCCCTTACAGGGTACAATCAGCCCCAGCATTTT.

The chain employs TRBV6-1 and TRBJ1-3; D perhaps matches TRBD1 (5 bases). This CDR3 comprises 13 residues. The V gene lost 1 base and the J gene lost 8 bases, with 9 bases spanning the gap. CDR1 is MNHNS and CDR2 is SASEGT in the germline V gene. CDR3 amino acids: CASSEEGIHTIYF. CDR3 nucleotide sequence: TGTGCCAGCAGTGAAGAGGGGATACACACCATATATTTT.